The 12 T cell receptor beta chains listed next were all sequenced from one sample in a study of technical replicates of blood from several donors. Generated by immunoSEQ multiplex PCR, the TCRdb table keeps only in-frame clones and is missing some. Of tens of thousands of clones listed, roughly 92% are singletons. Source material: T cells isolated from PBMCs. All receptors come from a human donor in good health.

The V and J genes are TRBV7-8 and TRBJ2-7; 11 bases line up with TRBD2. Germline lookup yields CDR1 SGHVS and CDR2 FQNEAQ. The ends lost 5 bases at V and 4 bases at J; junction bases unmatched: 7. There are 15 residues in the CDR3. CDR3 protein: CASSPRLAGFYEQYF. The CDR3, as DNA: TGTGCCAGCAGCCCCCGACTAGCGGGATTTTACGAGCAGTACTTC.

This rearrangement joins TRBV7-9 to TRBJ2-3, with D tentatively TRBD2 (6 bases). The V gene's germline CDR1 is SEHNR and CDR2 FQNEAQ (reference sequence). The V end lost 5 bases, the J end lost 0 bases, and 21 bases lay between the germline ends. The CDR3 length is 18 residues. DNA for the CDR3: TGTGCCAGCAGCCCACCTCCGGGACTCTCCGCGAGCACAGATACGCAGTATTTT. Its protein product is CASSPPPGLSASTDTQYF. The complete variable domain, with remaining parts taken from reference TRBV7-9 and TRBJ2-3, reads DTGVSQNPRHKITKRGQNVTFRCDPISEHNRLYWYRQTLGQGPEFLTYFQNEAQLEKSRLLSDRFSAERPKGSFSTLEIQRTEQGDSAMYLCASSPPPGLSASTDTQYFGPGTRLTVL.

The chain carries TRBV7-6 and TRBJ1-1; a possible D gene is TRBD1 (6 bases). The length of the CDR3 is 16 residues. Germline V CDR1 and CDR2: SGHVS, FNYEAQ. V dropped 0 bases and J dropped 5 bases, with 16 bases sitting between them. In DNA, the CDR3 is TGTGCCAGCAGCTTAGCGCAGAGACAGGAGGAGACTGAAGCTTTCTTT. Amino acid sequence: CASSLAQRQEETEAFF.

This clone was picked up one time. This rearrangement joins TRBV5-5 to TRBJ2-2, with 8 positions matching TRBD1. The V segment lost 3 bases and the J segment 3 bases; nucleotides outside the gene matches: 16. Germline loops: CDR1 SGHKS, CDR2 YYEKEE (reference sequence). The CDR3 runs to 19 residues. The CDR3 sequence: CASSSAEQGALRHTGELFF. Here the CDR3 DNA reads TGTGCCAGCAGCTCGGCTGAGCAGGGGGCTCTACGGCACACCGGGGAGCTGTTTTTT. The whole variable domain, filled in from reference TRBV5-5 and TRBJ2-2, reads DAGVTQSPTHLIKTRGQQVTLRCSPISGHKSVSWYQQVLGQGPQFIFQYYEKEERGRGNFPDRFSARQFPNYSSELNVNALLLGDSALYLCASSSAEQGALRHTGELFFGEGSRLTVL.

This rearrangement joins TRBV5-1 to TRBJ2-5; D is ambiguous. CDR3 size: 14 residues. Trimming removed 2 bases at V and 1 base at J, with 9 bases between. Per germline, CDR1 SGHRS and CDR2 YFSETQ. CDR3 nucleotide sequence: TGCGCCAGCAGCTTACGTCCGAGCCAAGAGACCCAGTACTTC. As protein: CASSLRPSQETQYF.

The CDR3 protein is CAWSPEVGSAYEQYF. For the CDR3, the DNA is TGTGCCTGGAGTCCGGAGGTAGGTTCGGCCTACGAGCAGTACTTC. V is TRBV30 and J is TRBJ2-7, with D perhaps matching TRBD2 (5 bases). CDR1 GTSNPN and CDR2 SVGIG come from the germline V gene (reference sequence). V shed 2 bases and J shed 2 bases, with 16 bases lying between them. The CDR3 is 15 residues long.

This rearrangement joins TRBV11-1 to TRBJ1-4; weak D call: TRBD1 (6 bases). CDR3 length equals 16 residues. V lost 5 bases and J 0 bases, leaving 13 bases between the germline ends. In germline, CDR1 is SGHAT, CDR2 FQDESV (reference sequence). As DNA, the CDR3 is TGTGCCAGCAGCAAGGACAGCGACGCAACTAATGAAAAACTGTTTTTT. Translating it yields CASSKDSDATNEKLFF.

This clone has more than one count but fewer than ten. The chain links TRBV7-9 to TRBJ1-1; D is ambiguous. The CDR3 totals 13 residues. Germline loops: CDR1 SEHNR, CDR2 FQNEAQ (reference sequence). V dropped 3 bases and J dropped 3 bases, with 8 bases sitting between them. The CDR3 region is CASSFGRDTEAFF. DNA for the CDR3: TGTGCCAGCAGCTTCGGTCGGGACACTGAAGCTTTCTTT.

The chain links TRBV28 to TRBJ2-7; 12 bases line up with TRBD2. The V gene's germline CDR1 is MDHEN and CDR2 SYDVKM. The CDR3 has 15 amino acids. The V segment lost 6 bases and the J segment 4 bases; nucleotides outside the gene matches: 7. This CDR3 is CASSRTSGRRYEQYF. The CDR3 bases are TGTGCCAGCAGCCGTACTAGCGGGAGGCGATACGAGCAGTACTTC. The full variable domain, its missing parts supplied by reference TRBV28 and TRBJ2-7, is DVKVTQSSRYLVKRTGEKVFLECVQDMDHENMFWYRQDPGLGLRLIYFSYDVKMKEKGDIPEGYSVSREKKERFSLILESASTNQTSMYLCASSRTSGRRYEQYFGPGTRLTVT.

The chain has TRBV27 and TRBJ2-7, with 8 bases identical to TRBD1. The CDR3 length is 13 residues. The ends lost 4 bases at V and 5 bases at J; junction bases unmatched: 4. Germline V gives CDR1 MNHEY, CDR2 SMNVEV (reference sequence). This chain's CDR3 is CASSSGRGHEQYF. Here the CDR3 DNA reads TGTGCCAGCAGTTCGGGCAGGGGGCACGAGCAGTACTTC.

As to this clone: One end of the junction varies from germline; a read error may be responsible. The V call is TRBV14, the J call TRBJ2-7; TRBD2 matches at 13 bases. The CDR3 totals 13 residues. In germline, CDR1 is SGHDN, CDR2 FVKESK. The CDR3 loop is CASSQGLAGGMDF. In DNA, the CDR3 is TGTGCCAGCAGCCAAGGACTAGCGGGAGGCATGGACTTC.

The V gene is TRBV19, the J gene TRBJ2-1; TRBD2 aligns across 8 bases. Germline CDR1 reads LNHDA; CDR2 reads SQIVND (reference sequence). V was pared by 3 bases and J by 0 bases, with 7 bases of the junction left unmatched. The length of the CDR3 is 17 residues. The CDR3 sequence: CASSIIAGGDSYNEQFF. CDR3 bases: TGTGCCAGTAGTATCATCGCGGGGGGCGACTCCTACAATGAGCAGTTCTTC.